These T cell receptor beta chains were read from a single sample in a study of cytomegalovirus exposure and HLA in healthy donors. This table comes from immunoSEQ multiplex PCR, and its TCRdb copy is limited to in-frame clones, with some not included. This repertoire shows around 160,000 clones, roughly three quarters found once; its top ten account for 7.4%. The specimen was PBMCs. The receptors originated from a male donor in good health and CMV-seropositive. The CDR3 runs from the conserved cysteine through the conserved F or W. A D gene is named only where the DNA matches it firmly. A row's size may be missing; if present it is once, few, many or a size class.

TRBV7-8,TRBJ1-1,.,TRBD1,TGTGCCAGCAGCTTAGCCGGGACAGCCAACACTGAAGCTTTCTTT,CASSLAGTANTEAFF
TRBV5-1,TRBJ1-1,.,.,TGCGCCAGCAGCTCCACAGGGACCTGGAACACTGAAGCTTTCTTT,CASSSTGTWNTEAFF
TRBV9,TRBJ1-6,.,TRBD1,TGTGCCAGCAGCGTAATGCAGGGGGCCAATTCACCCCTCCACTTT,CASSVMQGANSPLHF
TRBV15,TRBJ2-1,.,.,TGTGCCACCAGCAGAGATGGTCGCAGGACAGCTAACAATGAGCAGTTCTTC,CATSRDGRRTANNEQFF
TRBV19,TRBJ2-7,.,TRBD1,TGTGCCAGTAGTTACGGGACAGGCTACGAGCAGTACTTC,CASSYGTGYEQYF
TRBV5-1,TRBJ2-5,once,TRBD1,TGCGCCAGCAGCAGAGAGGGGGCGCCCGTTGAAGAGACCCAGTACTTC,CASSREGAPVEETQYF
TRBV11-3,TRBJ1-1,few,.,TGTGCCAGCAGCTTGGGCAGGGGAAACACTGAAGCTTTCTTT,CASSLGRGNTEAFF
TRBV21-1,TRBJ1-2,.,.,TGTGCCAGCAGCAAAGATCTTCCGTCGAAGGAGGTTCACTATGGCTACACCTTC,CASSKDLPSKEVHYGYTF
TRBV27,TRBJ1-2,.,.,TGTGCCAGCAGTTTTTCAGGGGTTGGCTACACCTTC,CASSFSGVGYTF
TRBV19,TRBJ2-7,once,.,TGTGCCAGTAGTATTGGGGGGAGCTCCTACGAGCAGTACTTC,CASSIGGSSYEQYF
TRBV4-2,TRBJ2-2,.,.,TGTGCCACCACCGGAGGTCGGGAGAACACCGGGGAGCTGTTTTTT,CATTGGRENTGELFF